This entry lists 4 T cell receptor beta chains sequenced from one sample in a study of memory CD4+ T cells and cytomegalovirus serostatus. Clones were sequenced by immunoSEQ multiplex PCR, and TCRdb holds only the in-frame ones, with some missing. The sample gives roughly 45,000 clones, over 75% of which show up once; 0.6% to 0.9% is in the top ten. The sort gate was single viable CD3+CD4+CD8-CD45RO+ cells for memory CD4+ T cells. The sequenced sample consisted of memory CD4+ T cells from blood. Source of these receptors: an adult in good health and CMV-seronegative.

The CDR3 sequence is CSVVTGRRETQYF. The DNA for the CDR3 is TGCAGCGTTGTGACAGGGAGGCGAGAGACCCAGTACTTC. This chain links TRBV29-1 with TRBJ2-5; maybe TRBD1 (7 bases). The CDR3 spans 13 residues. Deletions cut 4 bases from V and 4 bases from J, with 13 bases between. Germline lookup yields CDR1 SQVTM and CDR2 ANQGSEA.

The chain links TRBV29-1 to TRBJ2-1; D tentatively fits TRBD1 or TRBD2 (6 bases each). Germline lookup yields CDR1 SQVTM and CDR2 ANQGSEA. This CDR3 is 14 amino acids long. V gave up 4 bases and J gave up 3 bases, with 13 bases separating them. The CDR3 region is CSVGIGGSYNEQFF. The DNA of the CDR3 is TGCAGCGTTGGTATCGGGGGCAGCTACAATGAGCAGTTCTTC.

The V call is TRBV6-5, the J call TRBJ2-5; a weak D match, TRBD2 (5 bases). The germline V gene has CDR1 MNHEY and CDR2 SVGAGI. The CDR3 extends over 12 amino acids. Trimming removed 6 bases at V and 5 bases at J, with 10 bases between. DNA of the CDR3: TGTGCCAGCAGCCCACTAGGGGAGACCCAGTACTTC. This codes for CASSPLGETQYF.

The genes are TRBV25-1 and TRBJ2-2, with 8 bases lining up with TRBD2. The CDR3 covers 15 residues. Germline V gene sequence: CDR1 MGHDK, CDR2 SYGVNS. With V trimmed by 7 bases and J by 0 bases, 4 bases remained unmatched. CDR3 sequence: CASTALAANTGELFF. CDR3 coding DNA: TGTGCCAGCACTGCACTAGCGGCGAACACCGGGGAGCTGTTTTTT.